These 6 T cell receptor beta chains originate from one sample sequenced in a study of beta chain features in type 1 diabetes. Expressed TCRB transcripts were sequenced because the isolated RNA had all been reverse transcribed beforehand. Here immunoSEQ multiplex PCR was the method, and the copy in TCRdb shows in-frame clones only, minus some. The repertoire holds about 160,000 clones, with 8% to 9.5% as singletons. General study points: There was a moderate but significant shortening of TCRB CDR3s in all four CD4+ subsets of Type 1 diabetes patients.

These receptors' antigens are unknown. Material: central memory CD4+ T cells from blood. These receptors originate from a woman under 30 with type 1 diabetes.

This chain links TRBV7-9 with TRBJ2-7, with 8 bases that match TRBD2. Trimming cost V 5 bases and J 7 bases; bases outside gene matches: 7. The CDR3 has 13 amino acids. In germline, CDR1 is SEHNR, CDR2 FQNEAQ (reference sequence). CDR3 DNA: TGTGCCAGCAGCGATTTAGCGGGACGAGAGCAGTACTTC. Protein product: CASSDLAGREQYF.

This clone was counted only a few times. The same CDR3 is also encoded by other DNA sequences in this sample. This sequence joins TRBV29-1 and TRBJ2-5; perhaps TRBD1 as D (5 bases). Germline lookup yields CDR1 SQVTM and CDR2 ANQGSEA. The length of the CDR3 is 12 residues. V dropped 6 bases and J dropped 1 base, with 9 bases sitting between them. CDR3 protein: CSVTGSQETQYF. The CDR3 nucleotides read TGCAGCGTCACAGGTTCCCAAGAGACCCAGTACTTC.

This rearrangement joins TRBV18 to TRBJ2-1, with TRBD2 matching 8 bases. Germline-derived CDR1 and CDR2 are KGHSH and LQKENI. With 3 bases clipped from V and 5 bases from J, the junction kept 12 bases outside the gene matches. The CDR3 is made up of 17 amino acids. CDR3 bases: TGTGCCAGCTCACCGCGCGGGACTAGTGGACTCAACAATGAGCAGTTCTTC. As protein: CASSPRGTSGLNNEQFF.

This clone was picked up a small number of times. This rearrangement joins TRBV7-2 to TRBJ2-5; TRBD1 aligns across 8 bases. The CDR3 covers 15 residues. CDR1 is SGHTA, CDR2 FQGNSA, per germline. After removal of 3 bases from V and 5 bases from J, the junction contained 8 bases not matched to a gene. The CDR3 spells CASSFEQGVWETQYF. The CDR3, as DNA: TGTGCCAGCAGCTTCGAACAGGGGGTCTGGGAGACCCAGTACTTC. The full variable domain, with the rest looked up from reference TRBV7-2 and TRBJ2-5, is GAGVSQSPSNKVTEKGKDVELRCDPISGHTALYWYRQSLGQGLEFLIYFQGNSAPDKSGLPSDRFSAERTGGSVSTLTIQRTQQEDSAVYLCASSFEQGVWETQYFGPGTRLLVL.

This clone was seen repeatedly, ten times or more. The chain is built from TRBV18 and TRBJ2-6; D ambiguous. Germline V gene sequence: CDR1 KGHSH, CDR2 LQKENI. The CDR3 has 15 residues. Trimming left V 3 bases short and J 3 bases short, with 9 bases between. CDR3 in DNA: TGTGCCAGCTCACCTACAGTGGTTGGGGCCAACGTCCTGACTTTC. Protein product: CASSPTVVGANVLTF.

The chain couples TRBV15 to TRBJ2-2; no reliable D call. CDR3 length: 13 amino acids. Germline V gene sequence: CDR1 LNHNV, CDR2 YYDKDF (reference sequence). V lost 5 bases to trimming and J lost 0 bases, with 4 bases between them. The CDR3 loop is CATSRANTGELFF. For the CDR3, the DNA is TGTGCCACCAGCCGCGCGAACACCGGGGAGCTGTTTTTT.